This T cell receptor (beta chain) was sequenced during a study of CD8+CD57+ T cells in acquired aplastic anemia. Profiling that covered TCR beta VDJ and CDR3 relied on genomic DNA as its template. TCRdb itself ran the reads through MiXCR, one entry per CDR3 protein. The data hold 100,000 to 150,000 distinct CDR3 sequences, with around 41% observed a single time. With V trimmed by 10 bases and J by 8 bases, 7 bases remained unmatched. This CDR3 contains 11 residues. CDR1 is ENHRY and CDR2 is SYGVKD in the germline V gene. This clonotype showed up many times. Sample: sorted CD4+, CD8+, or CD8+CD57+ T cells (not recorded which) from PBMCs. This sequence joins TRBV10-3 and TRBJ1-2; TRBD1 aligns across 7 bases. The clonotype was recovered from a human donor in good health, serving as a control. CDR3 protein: CATRQGEGYTF. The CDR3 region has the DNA TGTGCCACCAGACAGGGAGAAGGCTACACCTTC.